Sample share makes the clone carrying this TCR beta chain medium-sized. A 3' RACE protocol on RNA, with unique molecular identifiers, produced the TCR library. TCRdb redid the calling of the 3' RACE reads with MiXCR, one entry per CDR3 protein. The table lists 45,000 to 50,000 distinct CDR3 sequences, roughly 4.5% of them singletons, with 0.55% to 0.85% in the top ten. This entry belongs to a study of HIV-infected children after antiretroviral therapy interruption. Whole-study context: Children's median ages were 9.5 years and 8 years by group. Interruption-arm sampling covered weeks 0, 12, interruption end (24 or 48), and about 3 years post-study.

Specified treatment: PENTA 11 planned treatment interruption arm or continuous ART arm. At least 24 weeks of at least three-drug ART, in children 2 to 15 years. Naive CD4+ CD45RA+ CD45RO- T cells were sorted from thawed PBMCs. V shed 4 bases and J shed 6 bases, with 18 bases lying between them. Per germline, CDR1 DFQATT and CDR2 SNEGSKA (reference sequence). The CDR3 totals 15 residues. This TCR was recovered from a pool of human donors with HIV. The rearrangement joins TRBV20-1 to TRBJ2-2; TRBD2 might be the D (7 bases). Source: CD45RA+ CD4+ T cells from PBMCs, pooled from several time points, taken from a donor given antiretroviral therapy, either interrupted or continuous. Subset given: naive CD4+ CD45RA+ CD45RO- T cells. The CDR3 nucleotides are TGCAGTGCTATTGAGATGAGGGGGGGGCCCGGGGAGCTGTTTTTT. Residues: CSAIEMRGGPGELFF.